The present entry profiles one T cell receptor (beta chain) with its context. The specificity of this receptor is unknown. The input lacks base qualities; no much larger clone sits a single base away. Reading from cysteine to phenylalanine, the CDR3 counts 17 amino acids. Only the CDR3 region is kept as DNA, spanning 51 bases read in frame from base 1. The germline ends are 12 bases apart after V is trimmed by 0 bases and J by 0 bases. The germline V gene provides CDR1 SGHDT and CDR2 YYEEEE. Library construction relied on the immunoSEQ multiplex PCR assay. This is the immuneACCESS table as TCRdb keeps it, with only in-frame sequences that have V and J called. A part of the clones is gone; compared with another copy, unresolved V genes explain less than half, and the rest is unexplained. In all, the sample holds 170,000 or so clones, and around 93% of those were seen once. Of the sample, roughly 1.5% is held by the ten largest clones.

These data come from a study of control samples from healthy donors and cancer patients (dated by TCRdb to the early 2020s). The sequence was obtained from a man between 18 and 35 years old in good health. The rearranged chain carries TRBV5-6 and TRBJ1-4, with no confident D gene call. Sequencing was carried out using blood. The sequenced DNA: TGTGCCAGCAGCTTGGTCGCACCCCTCGCAACTAATGAAAAACTGTTTTTT. Translated, it gives CASSLVAPLATNEKLFF.